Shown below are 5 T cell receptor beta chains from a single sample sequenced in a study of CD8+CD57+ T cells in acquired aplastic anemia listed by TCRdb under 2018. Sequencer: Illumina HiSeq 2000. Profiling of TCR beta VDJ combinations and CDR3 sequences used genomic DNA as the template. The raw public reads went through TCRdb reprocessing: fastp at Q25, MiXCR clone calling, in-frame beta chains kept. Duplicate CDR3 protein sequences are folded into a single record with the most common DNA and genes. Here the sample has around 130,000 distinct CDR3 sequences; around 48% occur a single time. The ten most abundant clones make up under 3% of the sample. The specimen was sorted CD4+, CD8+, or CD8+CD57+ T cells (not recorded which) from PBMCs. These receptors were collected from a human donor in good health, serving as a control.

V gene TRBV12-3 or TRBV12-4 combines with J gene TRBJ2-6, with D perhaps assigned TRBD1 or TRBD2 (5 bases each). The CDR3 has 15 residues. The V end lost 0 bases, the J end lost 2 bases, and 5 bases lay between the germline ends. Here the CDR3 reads CASSLAGAGANVLTF. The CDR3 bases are TGTGCCAGCAGTTTAGCGGGGGCTGGGGCCAACGTCCTGACTTTC.

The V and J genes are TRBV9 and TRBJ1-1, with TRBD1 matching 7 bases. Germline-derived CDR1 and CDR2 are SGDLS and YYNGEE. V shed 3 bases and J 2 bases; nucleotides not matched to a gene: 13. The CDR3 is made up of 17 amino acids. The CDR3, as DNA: TGTGCCAGCAGCGGGGGGGACCGACAGGGAGGAAACACTGAAGCTTTCTTT. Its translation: CASSGGDRQGGNTEAFF.

The CDR3 sequence is CSAPRGATYNEQFF. The CDR3 DNA is TGCAGTGCGCCCCGGGGGGCCACCTACAATGAGCAGTTCTTC. The chain joins TRBV20-1 to TRBJ2-1, with TRBD2 as a possible D gene (7 bases). The CDR3 sequence is 14 residues long. V gave up 6 bases and J gave up 2 bases, with 14 bases separating them. Per the germline V gene, CDR1 is DFQATT and CDR2 is SNEGSKA (reference sequence).

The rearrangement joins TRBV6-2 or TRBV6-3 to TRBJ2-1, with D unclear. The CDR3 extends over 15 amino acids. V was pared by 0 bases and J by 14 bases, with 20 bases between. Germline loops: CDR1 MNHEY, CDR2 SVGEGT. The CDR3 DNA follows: TGTGCCAGCAGTTACTCGATAGGTGTAGCCCCCTCTAAGTTCTTC. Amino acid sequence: CASSYSIGVAPSKFF.

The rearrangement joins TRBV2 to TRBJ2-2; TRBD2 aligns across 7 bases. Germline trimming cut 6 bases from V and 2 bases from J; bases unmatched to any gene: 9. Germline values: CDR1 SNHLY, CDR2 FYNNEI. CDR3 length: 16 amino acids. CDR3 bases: TGTGCCAGCAGGGCGGAGCGGGGCCCTAACACCGGGGAGCTGTTTTTT. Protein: CASRAERGPNTGELFF.